This T cell receptor beta chain is drawn from a study of T-cell reconstitution after alpha-beta-depleted transplantation in children (dated by TCRdb to about 2016). In the study overall: The study quantitatively tracked T-cell immune reconstitution after TCRalphabeta/CD19-depleted allogeneic hematopoietic cell transplantation in children using TCR repertoire profiling.

This clonotype was seen a few times. Its antigen is not yet known. Base qualities are not recorded, but no much larger clone differs from it by a single base. The treatment or condition label, read with the paper, signifies: allogeneic hematopoietic cell transplantation with graft depleted of TCRalphabeta T cells and CD19 B cells. The children who served as transplant recipients had been given grafts of TCRalphabeta/CD19-depleted allogeneic hematopoietic cells. The full study reports these points: The high TCRbeta diversity at day 60 in some patients was ascribed to recipient T cells and intrathymic progenitors that had survived conditioning. The frequencies of hyperexpanded clones fell over the following months, and after one year, T-cell counts and TCRbeta diversity were mostly attributed to newly produced T cells. About two months after transplant, the apparently early recovery of alphabetaT-cell counts reportedly depended on just several hundred clones that had expanded rapidly and came from non-depleted graft cells.

Libraries came from PCR. Sequenced on an Illumina HiSeq 2500. TCR library preparation used molecular barcoding, with unique molecular identifiers applied to normalize quantification of the TCRbeta repertoire. Using fastp trimming at Q25 and MiXCR clonotype assembly, TCRdb reanalyzed the public sequencing data and kept in-frame beta chains. Identical CDR3 proteins give one entry, which carries the most common genes and DNA. Recorded for this sample are approximately 1,000,000 distinct CDR3 sequences; about 26% of them occurred a single time. Over 25% of the sample lies in the top ten. CDR1 and CDR2, per the germline V gene (reference sequence), are DFQATT and SNEGSKA. The germline V end is reduced by 5 bases and the J end by 5 bases; junction bases left unmatched: 10. The CDR3 numbers 14 residues from cysteine through phenylalanine. The read is trimmed to its CDR3 DNA, 42 bases read in frame from base 1.

The sequencing here drew on PBMCs, mostly from graft donor cells, taken 360 days after TCRalphabeta/CD19-depleted stem cell transplant. The origin of this receptor is a boy younger than two who had a stem cell transplant for SCID, so the T cells may come from the graft donor. The sequence joins TRBV20-1 to TRBJ2-5; 8 bases in the junction line up with TRBD2. The CDR3: CSAQTGTRGETQYF. The nucleotide sequence is TGCAGTGCTCAAACCGGGACTAGAGGGGAGACCCAGTACTTC.